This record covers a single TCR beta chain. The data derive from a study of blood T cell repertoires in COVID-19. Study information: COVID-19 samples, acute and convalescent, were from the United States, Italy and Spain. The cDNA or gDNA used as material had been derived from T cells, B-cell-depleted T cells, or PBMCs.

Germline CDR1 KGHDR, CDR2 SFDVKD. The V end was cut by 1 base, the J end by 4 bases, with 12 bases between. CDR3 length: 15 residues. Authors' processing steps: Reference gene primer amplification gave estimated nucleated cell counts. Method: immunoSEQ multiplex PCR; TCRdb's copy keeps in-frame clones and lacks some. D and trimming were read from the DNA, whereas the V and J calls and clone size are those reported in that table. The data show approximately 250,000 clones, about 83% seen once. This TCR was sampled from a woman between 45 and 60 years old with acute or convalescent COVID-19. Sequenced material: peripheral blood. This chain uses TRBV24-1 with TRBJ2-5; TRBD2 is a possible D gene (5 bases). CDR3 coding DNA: TGTGCCACCAGTGATTTTGGCTTGGGGAGAGAGACCCAGTACTTC. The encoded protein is CATSDFGLGRETQYF.